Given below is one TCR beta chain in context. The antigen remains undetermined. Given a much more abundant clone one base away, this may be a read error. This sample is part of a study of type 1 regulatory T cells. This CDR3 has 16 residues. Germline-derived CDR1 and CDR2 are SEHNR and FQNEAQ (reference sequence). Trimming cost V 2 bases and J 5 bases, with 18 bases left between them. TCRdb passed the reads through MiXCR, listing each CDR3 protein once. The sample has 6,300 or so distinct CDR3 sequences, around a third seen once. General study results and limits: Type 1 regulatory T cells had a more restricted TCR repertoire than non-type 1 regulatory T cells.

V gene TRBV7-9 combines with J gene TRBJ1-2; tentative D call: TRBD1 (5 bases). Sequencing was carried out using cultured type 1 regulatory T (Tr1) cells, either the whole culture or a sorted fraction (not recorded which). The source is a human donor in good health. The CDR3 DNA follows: TGTGCCAGCAGCTTATTTCCGCATGGGGCTGGGTATGGCTACACCTTC. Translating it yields CASSLFPHGAGYGYTF.